These T cell receptor beta chains were read from a single sample in a study of lymphopenia after photon versus proton radiotherapy. Profiling relied on immunoSEQ multiplex PCR, and the TCRdb table lists in-frame clones only, not all of them. The sample carries 3,000 to 4,500 clones, around 69% recorded once. The material was peripheral blood, obtained from a patient treated with proton-based radiotherapy. The receptors originated from an elderly man with esophageal cancer. The CDR3 runs from the conserved cysteine through the conserved F or W. The D gene is left open where the match is weak. Not every row has a clone size; where given, it reads once, few, many or a size class.

j_call: TRBJ2-5; clone_size: NA; d_call: NA; v_call: TRBV7-9; cdr3_nt: TGTGCCAGCAGCTTAGAGACCCAGTACTTC; cdr3_aa: CASSLETQYF
j_call: TRBJ2-7; clone_size: few; d_call: TRBD2; v_call: TRBV5-1; cdr3_nt: TGCGCCAGCAGCTTGGAAGCGGGGGGCTCCTACGAGCAGTACTTC; cdr3_aa: CASSLEAGGSYEQYF
j_call: TRBJ2-3; clone_size: NA; d_call: NA; v_call: TRBV6-5; cdr3_nt: TGTGCCAGCAGGGGATCGGGAACGGGCACAGATACGCAGTATTTT; cdr3_aa: CASRGSGTGTDTQYF
j_call: TRBJ2-5; clone_size: NA; d_call: TRBD1; v_call: TRBV29-1; cdr3_nt: TGCAGCGTCGCAGGACAGGGGATCCGTGAGACCCAGTACTTC; cdr3_aa: CSVAGQGIRETQYF
j_call: TRBJ2-5; clone_size: NA; d_call: NA; v_call: TRBV27; cdr3_nt: TGTGCCAGCGGATTGGGCGAGACCCAGTACTTC; cdr3_aa: CASGLGETQYF
j_call: TRBJ1-1; clone_size: NA; d_call: NA; v_call: TRBV5-1; cdr3_nt: TGCGCCAGCAGCCCAGTGGGGAGCCTCACTGAAGCTTTCTTT; cdr3_aa: CASSPVGSLTEAFF
j_call: TRBJ1-1; clone_size: NA; d_call: NA; v_call: TRBV25-1; cdr3_nt: TGTGCCAGCAGTGAATATCTGGGCACTGAAGCTTTCTTT; cdr3_aa: CASSEYLGTEAFF
j_call: TRBJ1-6; clone_size: large; d_call: TRBD1; v_call: TRBV7-2; cdr3_nt: TGTGCCAGCAGCTTAGTAGACAGGGATCCTACCCCCCACTTT; cdr3_aa: CASSLVDRDPTPHF
j_call: TRBJ2-7; clone_size: NA; d_call: NA; v_call: TRBV19; cdr3_nt: TGTGCCAGTAGTATTGGGGCTTTCATCCCCTACGAGCAGTACTTC; cdr3_aa: CASSIGAFIPYEQYF
j_call: TRBJ1-6; clone_size: NA; d_call: NA; v_call: TRBV10-3; cdr3_nt: TGTGCCATCAGTGCAGTGGGCGAATTGAATTCACCCCTCCACTTT; cdr3_aa: CAISAVGELNSPLHF
j_call: TRBJ2-1; clone_size: NA; d_call: NA; v_call: TRBV6-1; cdr3_nt: TGTGCCAGCAGTGAAGCGAAGCGACAATACAATGAGCAGTTCTTC; cdr3_aa: CASSEAKRQYNEQFF
j_call: TRBJ2-1; clone_size: NA; d_call: NA; v_call: TRBV14; cdr3_nt: TGTGCCAGCAGCCAAGTGCGGTCGGGCCACAATGAGCAGTTCTTC; cdr3_aa: CASSQVRSGHNEQFF
j_call: TRBJ2-1; clone_size: NA; d_call: NA; v_call: TRBV7-3; cdr3_nt: TGTGCCAGCAGCTTATACGGCGCAAACAATGAGCAGTTCTTC; cdr3_aa: CASSLYGANNEQFF
j_call: TRBJ1-2; clone_size: NA; d_call: NA; v_call: TRBV11-2; cdr3_nt: TGTGCCAGCAGCTTAGATACGATTCGAGGGCCTTTTAACTATGGCTACACCTTC; cdr3_aa: CASSLDTIRGPFNYGYTF